What follows are 14 T cell receptor beta chains derived from one specimen sequenced in a study of shared clonotypes between healthy human individuals. Only in-frame clones appear in the TCRdb table, and some are missing; sequencing was by immunoSEQ multiplex PCR. The sample contains about 600,000 clones, roughly 98% of which appear only once. The naive CD8 subset, CD45RO-negative cells positively selected for CCR7, excluded terminally differentiated effector memory CD45RA+ cells. Specimen: naive CD8+ T cells sorted from blood. The receptor source for this set is a man aged 30 to 39 in good health.

This rearrangement joins TRBV2 to TRBJ1-2, with D tentatively TRBD1 (5 bases). The CDR3 runs to 12 residues. With 9 bases removed from V and 4 bases from J, the gap between germline ends came to 12 bases. In germline, CDR1 is SNHLY, CDR2 FYNNEI. In DNA, the CDR3 is TGTGCCAGTCAGGGAGGTATCTATGGCTACACCTTC. Its protein is CASQGGIYGYTF.

The V call is TRBV7-6, the J call TRBJ1-1; D might be TRBD1 (5 bases). Germline lookup yields CDR1 SGHVS and CDR2 FNYEAQ. This CDR3 spans 14 amino acids. V dropped 5 bases and J dropped 0 bases, with 10 bases sitting between them. The CDR3 is CASSLGHLNTEAFF. CDR3 DNA: TGTGCCAGCAGCCTGGGGCATCTGAACACTGAAGCTTTCTTT.

This clone has only a few counts. The rearrangement links TRBV10-2 to TRBJ2-4; the D gene is possibly TRBD2 (5 bases). Germline V lookup: CDR1 WSHSY, CDR2 SAAADI. V lost 3 bases and J 14 bases, leaving 11 bases between the germline ends. The CDR3 contains 11 residues. The chain's CDR3 is CASSDGKEEYF. The CDR3 region has the DNA TGCGCCAGCAGTGACGGGAAAGAGGAGTACTTC.

This chain uses TRBV30 with TRBJ1-4, with 9 bases matching TRBD1. The CDR3 is 13 amino acids. V trimming: 4 bases; J trimming: 7 bases; junction bases outside the gene matches: 4. The germline gives CDR1 GTSNPN, CDR2 SVGIG (reference sequence). The chain's CDR3 is CAWNRGQGEKLFF. The CDR3 DNA reads as TGTGCCTGGAACAGGGGGCAGGGTGAAAAACTGTTTTTT.

Points on this clone: This same CDR3 is encoded by further DNA sequences in the sample. The chain is built from TRBV9 and TRBJ1-3; tentatively, D is TRBD1 (6 bases). The CDR3 length is 15 residues. Between the trimmed V and J ends, which lost 2 bases and 1 base, there was a span of 10 bases. Germline assignment: CDR1 SGDLS and CDR2 YYNGEE. CDR3 bases: TGTGCCAGCAGCGTGGGTACAGGGTCTGGAAACACCATATATTTT. Translating it yields CASSVGTGSGNTIYF.

The gene calls are TRBV2 and TRBJ2-2; 7 nucleotides agree with TRBD1. Germline CDR1 and CDR2: SNHLY and FYNNEI. The CDR3 is made up of 14 amino acids. The trim removed 7 bases at V and 1 base at J, leaving 3 bases unmatched. CDR3 coding DNA: TGTGCCAGCACTGGGACAGAGAACACCGGGGAGCTGTTTTTT. It encodes CASTGTENTGELFF.

The rearrangement uses TRBV9 and TRBJ2-1; 7 nucleotides line up with TRBD1. Unmatched junction bases numbered 3, after V lost 4 bases and J lost 2 bases. The CDR3 loop spans 14 amino acids. From germline, CDR1 is SGDLS and CDR2 YYNGEE. Here the CDR3 DNA reads TGTGCCAGCAGCCCAGGGGGTGCCTACAATGAGCAGTTCTTC. It is translated as CASSPGGAYNEQFF.

Concerning this clone: Other DNA sequences within the sample encode an identical CDR3. The J gene is TRBJ1-1, the V gene TRBV6-5; D possibly corresponds to TRBD1 (5 bases). This CDR3 is 12 amino acids long. V lost 3 bases and J 8 bases, leaving 10 bases between the germline ends. Germline CDR1 MNHEY, CDR2 SVGAGI. As DNA, the CDR3 is TGTGCCAGCAGTTATTCGGGACGCGAAGCTTTCTTT. Translating gives CASSYSGREAFF.

V gene TRBV5-5 combines with J gene TRBJ2-7; D might be TRBD1 or TRBD2, each matching 7 bases. Between the trimmed V and J ends, which lost 9 bases and 4 bases, there was a span of 17 bases. The germline CDR1 and CDR2 sequences are SGHKS and YYEKEE (reference sequence). The CDR3 is 13 residues long. CDR3 coding DNA: TGTGCCACCCAGGGGGGGGGCGGGTACGAGCAGTACTTC. Amino acids: CATQGGGGYEQYF.

V usage is TRBV2 and J usage is TRBJ1-2, with 8 nucleotides matching TRBD1. Germline V lookup: CDR1 SNHLY, CDR2 FYNNEI. The CDR3 contains 15 residues. J was trimmed by 10 bases and V by 7 bases; bases with no gene match: 17. Here the CDR3 DNA reads TGTGCCAGCAACGAAATATGGACAGGGCGGAATGACTACACCTTC. Its translation: CASNEIWTGRNDYTF. The full variable domain, its missing parts supplied by reference TRBV2 and TRBJ1-2, is EPEVTQTPSHQVTQMGQEVILRCVPISNHLYFYWYRQILGQKVEFLVSFYNNEISEKSEIFDDQFSVERPDGSNFTLKIRSTKLEDSAMYFCASNEIWTGRNDYTFGSGTRLTVV.

This rearrangement joins TRBV4-3 to TRBJ2-7; D is undetermined. In germline, CDR1 is LGHNA, CDR2 YSLEER. The CDR3 runs 13 residues. Trimming shortened V by 0 bases and J by 6 bases, and 9 bases separated the two germline ends. CDR3: CASSQDRVSEQYF. Here the CDR3 DNA reads TGCGCCAGCAGCCAAGATAGAGTTAGCGAGCAGTACTTC.

This clone occurred once. This sequence joins TRBV7-2 and TRBJ1-2; no reliable D call. CDR3 length: 14 amino acids. V lost 1 base and J 5 bases, leaving 11 bases between the germline ends. Germline lookup yields CDR1 SGHTA and CDR2 FQGNSA. CDR3 sequence reads: CASSLGGIQYGYTF. The CDR3, as DNA: TGTGCCAGCAGCTTAGGAGGAATCCAGTATGGCTACACCTTC.

This clone was detected only once. The rearrangement joins TRBV9 to TRBJ2-1, with 12 nucleotides matching TRBD2. This CDR3 contains 19 residues. The germline V gene encodes CDR1 SGDLS and CDR2 YYNGEE. V shed 4 bases and J 10 bases; nucleotides not matched to a gene: 21. CDR3 sequence: CASSSGPQVRLAGVGEQFF. The CDR3 DNA is TGTGCCAGCAGCTCCGGCCCGCAGGTGAGACTAGCGGGAGTCGGGGAGCAGTTCTTC.

V and J are TRBV4-1 and TRBJ2-7; D remains unclear. Trimming pared 0 bases from V and 3 bases from J, leaving 9 bases between. Per the germline V gene, CDR1 is MGHRA and CDR2 is YSYEKL. The CDR3 covers 14 residues. The CDR3 reads CASSQDDGYYEQYF. CDR3 DNA: TGCGCCAGCAGCCAAGATGACGGGTACTACGAGCAGTACTTC.